This is a list of T cell receptor beta chains from one sample in a study of shared clonotypes between healthy human individuals. This table comes from immunoSEQ multiplex PCR, and its TCRdb copy is limited to in-frame clones, with some not included. The sample includes over a million clones, about 98.5% of them seen just once. Material: naive CD4+ T cells sorted from blood. These receptors were obtained from a man aged 25 to 45 in good health. Both conserved end residues are part of each CDR3. Fields, in order: V gene, D gene, J gene, clone size, CDR3 DNA, CDR3 protein. D genes are given only for firm matches. Rows may omit the clone size; those that give it use once, few, many or a size class.

TRBV5-1,TRBD2,TRBJ2-3,-,TGCGCCAGCAGCCAGGGACTAGCGGGAACGCCAGATACGCAGTATTTT,CASSQGLAGTPDTQYF
TRBV6-4,TRBD2,TRBJ2-1,-,TGTGCCAGCAGTGTCGCTAGCGGGGGGTCCTACAATGAGCAGTTCTTC,CASSVASGGSYNEQFF
TRBV7-8,-,TRBJ2-7,once,TGTGCCAGCAGCTTATCCTTGTCCTCACGATCCTACGAGCAGTACTTC,CASSLSLSSRSYEQYF
TRBV5-4,-,TRBJ2-2,-,TGTGCCAGCAGCCTCGAGCAGACGAACACCGGGGAGCTGTTTTTT,CASSLEQTNTGELFF
TRBV5-1,-,TRBJ2-1,few,TGCGCCAGCAGCCCGGGGGTTAGGAGGGTGACTCACAATGAGCAGTTCTTC,CASSPGVRRVTHNEQFF
TRBV6-1,TRBD1,TRBJ2-3,-,TGTGCCAGCAGTACCGGGACAGGGCCGTATTTT,CASSTGTGPYF
TRBV18,TRBD1,TRBJ2-1,-,TGTGCCAGCGCCGGGACAGGGGGTTACAATGAGCAGTTCTTC,CASAGTGGYNEQFF
TRBV27,-,TRBJ2-7,-,TGTGCCAGCAGCGAGTACCGGGACAAAGGCCTTTGGGAGCAGTACTTC,CASSEYRDKGLWEQYF
TRBV18,-,TRBJ2-3,-,TGTGCCAGCTCACCAGTGGGAGACGGCACAGATACGCAGTATTTT,CASSPVGDGTDTQYF
TRBV12-2,-,TRBJ2-7,-,TGTGCAAGTCGCCCCGACCGTAAGGGGGGGACGGCAAACGAGCAGTACTTC,CASRPDRKGGTANEQYF